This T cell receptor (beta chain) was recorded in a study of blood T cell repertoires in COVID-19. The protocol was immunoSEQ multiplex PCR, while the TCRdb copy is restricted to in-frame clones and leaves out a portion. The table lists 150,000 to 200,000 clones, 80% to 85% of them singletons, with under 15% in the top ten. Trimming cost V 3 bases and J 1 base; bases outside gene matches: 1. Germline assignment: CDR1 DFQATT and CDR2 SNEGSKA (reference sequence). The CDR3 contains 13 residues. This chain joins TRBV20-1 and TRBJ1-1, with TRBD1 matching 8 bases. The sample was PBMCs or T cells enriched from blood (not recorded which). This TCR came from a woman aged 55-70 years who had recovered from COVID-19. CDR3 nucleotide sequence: TGCAGTGCTAGTGGGACAGGGAACACTGAAGCTTTCTTT. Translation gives CSASGTGNTEAFF.